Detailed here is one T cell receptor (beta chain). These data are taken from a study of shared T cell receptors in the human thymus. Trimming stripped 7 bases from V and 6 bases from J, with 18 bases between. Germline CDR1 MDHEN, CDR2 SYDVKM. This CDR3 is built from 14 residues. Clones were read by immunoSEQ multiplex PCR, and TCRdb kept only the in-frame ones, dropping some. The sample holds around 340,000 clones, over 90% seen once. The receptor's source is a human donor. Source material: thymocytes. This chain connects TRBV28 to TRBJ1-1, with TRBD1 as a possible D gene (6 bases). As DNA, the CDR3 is TGTGCCAGCACCCCCATCATCGGGGGCTCTGAAGCTTTCTTT. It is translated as CASTPIIGGSEAFF. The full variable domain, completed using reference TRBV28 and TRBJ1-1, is DVKVTQSSRYLVKRTGEKVFLECVQDMDHENMFWYRQDPGLGLRLIYFSYDVKMKEKGDIPEGYSVSREKKERFSLILESASTNQTSMYLCASTPIIGGSEAFFGQGTRLTVV.